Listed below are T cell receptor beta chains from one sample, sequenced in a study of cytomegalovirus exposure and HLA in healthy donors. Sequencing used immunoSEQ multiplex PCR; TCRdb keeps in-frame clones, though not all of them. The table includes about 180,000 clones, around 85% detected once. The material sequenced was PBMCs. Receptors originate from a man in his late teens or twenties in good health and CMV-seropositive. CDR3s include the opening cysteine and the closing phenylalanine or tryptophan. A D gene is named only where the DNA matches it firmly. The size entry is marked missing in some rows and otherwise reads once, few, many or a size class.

CASISGLGGHSYEQYF | TGTGCCAGCATCAGCGGTTTGGGAGGTCACTCCTACGAGCAGTACTTC | TRBV28 | . | . | TRBJ2-7
CASSVSAGSAKNIQYF | TGTGCCAGCAGCGTCTCCGCGGGGTCAGCCAAAAACATTCAGTACTTC | TRBV7-9 | . | . | TRBJ2-4
CASSLNRDGYTF | TGTGCCAGCAGCTTAAACAGGGATGGCTACACCTTC | TRBV7-2 | . | . | TRBJ1-2
CASSQPTSSSYEQYF | TGTGCCAGCAGCCAGCCGACTAGCTCATCCTACGAGCAGTACTTC | TRBV11-2 | . | TRBD2 | TRBJ2-7
CASSWTGQKETQYF | TGCGCCAGCAGCTGGACAGGGCAAAAAGAGACCCAGTACTTC | TRBV5-1 | . | TRBD1 | TRBJ2-5
CASSPTGTGGEQYF | TGTGCCAGCAGTCCAACCGGGACAGGGGGCGAGCAGTACTTC | TRBV27 | few | TRBD1 | TRBJ2-7
CASNRGAYGYTF | TGTGCCAGCAACCGGGGGGCCTATGGCTACACCTTC | TRBV2 | . | . | TRBJ1-2
CASKRTDTQYF | TGTGCCAGCAAGCGCACAGATACGCAGTATTTT | TRBV2 | . | . | TRBJ2-3
CATLDIGSGYTF | TGTGCCACCCTCGACATTGGCAGCGGCTACACCTTC | TRBV6-5 | . | . | TRBJ1-2
CASSFTQGQGTGNTIYF | TGTGCCAGCAGCTTCACACAGGGACAGGGTACTGGAAACACCATATATTTT | TRBV7-9 | . | TRBD1 | TRBJ1-3
CASTTTVQETQYF | TGTGCCAGCACTACAACAGTTCAAGAGACCCAGTACTTC | TRBV2 | . | . | TRBJ2-5